The 16 T cell receptor beta chains in this list originate from one sample, sequenced in a study of identifying expanded T cells in peripheral blood. Generated by immunoSEQ multiplex PCR, the TCRdb table keeps only in-frame clones and is missing some. The sample has approximately 58,000 clones, under 85% seen once. Material: blood. The source is a person aged 18 to 69 in good health.

The chain employs TRBV5-1 and TRBJ1-1; no clear D. The CDR3 runs 14 residues. Germline V lookup: CDR1 SGHRS, CDR2 YFSETQ. V lost 6 bases, J lost 3 bases, and 15 bases lay in between. The CDR3 protein is CASTMNGYYTEAFF. DNA of the CDR3: TGCGCCAGCACCATGAATGGGTACTACACTGAAGCTTTCTTT.

The table lists this clone with a count of one. J is TRBJ2-2 and V is TRBV6-5, with D unclear. CDR1 is MNHEY and CDR2 is SVGAGI in the germline V gene. The V end lost 6 bases, the J end lost 6 bases, and 17 bases lay between the germline ends. The CDR3 extends over 15 amino acids. The DNA of the CDR3 is TGTGCCAGCAGCCCATTTTTTGAGGCATCCGGGGAGCTGTTTTTT. Its protein is CASSPFFEASGELFF.

The chain joins TRBV18 to TRBJ1-6; weak D call: TRBD1 (6 bases). This CDR3 is built from 15 residues. Trimming took off 6 bases at V and 6 bases at J, with 15 bases between the two ends. Per germline, CDR1 KGHSH and CDR2 LQKENI. This CDR3 reads CASSVKGGSNSPLHF. In DNA form, the CDR3 reads TGTGCCAGCTCTGTTAAGGGGGGAAGTAATTCACCCCTCCACTTT.

The chain carries TRBV2 and TRBJ2-1; possibly TRBD2 for D (6 bases). V lost 4 bases, J lost 5 bases, and 18 bases lay in between. The CDR3 has 16 amino acids. Germline V lookup: CDR1 SNHLY, CDR2 FYNNEI. The CDR3 bases are TGTGCCAGCAGTGGCTCTCGGGCGGGGCTAGACAATGAGCAGTTCTTC. Its translation: CASSGSRAGLDNEQFF.

The V gene is TRBV11-2, the J gene TRBJ1-4; D remains unclear. The CDR3 is 17 amino acids. The germline CDR1 and CDR2 sequences are SGHAT and FQNNGV. V shed 4 bases and J shed 8 bases, with 23 bases lying between them. CDR3 coding DNA: TGTGCCAGCAGCTCATCAGGATTCGGGCTAGGTGACGAAAAACTGTTTTTT. This translates into CASSSSGFGLGDEKLFF.

This clone was picked up one time. The chain has TRBV7-9 and TRBJ1-2, with D possibly being TRBD1 (5 bases). This CDR3 spans 14 amino acids. The V end lost 0 bases, the J end lost 7 bases, and 12 bases lay between the germline ends. Germline loops: CDR1 SEHNR, CDR2 FQNEAQ (reference sequence). The CDR3 nucleotides are TGTGCCAGCAGCTTAGCCCCGGTCGGGGGTGGCTACACCTTC. Translating it yields CASSLAPVGGGYTF.

This clone turned up a few times. The gene calls are TRBV4-3 and TRBJ1-2; D is unclear. This CDR3 region has 13 residues. Germline lookup yields CDR1 LGHNA and CDR2 YSLEER. The V gene lost 3 bases and the J gene lost 4 bases, with 9 bases spanning the gap. CDR3 in amino acids: CASSQSGAYGYTF. The CDR3 nucleotides read TGCGCCAGCAGCCAGTCGGGAGCCTATGGCTACACCTTC.

The rearrangement uses TRBV5-1 and TRBJ2-4, with 10 bases matching TRBD2. Unmatched junction bases numbered 16, after V lost 4 bases and J lost 0 bases. Germline V gene sequence: CDR1 SGHRS, CDR2 YFSETQ. The CDR3 contains 20 residues. CDR3 nucleotides: TGCGCCAGCAGCAGGAGACAGACAGCGGGAGGGCCGATAGCCAAAAACATTCAGTACTTC. Its translation is CASSRRQTAGGPIAKNIQYF.

This chain connects TRBV27 to TRBJ1-2, with a weak D call TRBD1 (6 bases). Germline V gives CDR1 MNHEY, CDR2 SMNVEV (reference sequence). Deletions cut 0 bases from V and 8 bases from J, with 13 bases between. The CDR3 is made up of 14 amino acids. This chain's CDR3 is CASSLSRGVGGYTF. The CDR3 nucleotides read TGTGCCAGCAGTTTATCGAGGGGGGTAGGAGGCTACACCTTC.

The CDR3 region has the DNA TGTGCCAGCAGCTTAGCTCCCCAGCGGGAGACCGCAGATACGCAGTATTTT. It is translated as CASSLAPQRETADTQYF. The rearrangement links TRBV7-6 to TRBJ2-3; 8 nucleotides line up with TRBD2. CDR3 length: 17 residues. V lost 0 bases and J lost 4; bases outside the gene matches: 9. The germline CDR1 and CDR2 sequences are SGHVS and FNYEAQ.

This chain links TRBV10-2 with TRBJ2-7; 10 nucleotides align to TRBD2. This CDR3 region has 15 residues. The junction had 7 bases not matched to a gene; V was cut back by 1 base and J by 7 bases. Germline values: CDR1 WSHSY, CDR2 SAAADI. The CDR3 protein is CASSELASGSREQYF. The CDR3 DNA reads TGCGCCAGCAGTGAGTTGGCTAGCGGGAGTCGGGAGCAGTACTTC.

The chain joins TRBV30 to TRBJ1-2; 9 bases match TRBD1. This CDR3 contains 13 residues. Per the germline V gene, CDR1 is GTSNPN and CDR2 is SVGIG (reference sequence). With 8 bases clipped from V and 5 bases from J, the junction kept 9 bases outside the gene matches. The CDR3 loop reads CAGHTGGAYGYTF. Here the CDR3 DNA reads TGTGCCGGACACACAGGGGGCGCGTATGGCTACACCTTC.

V usage is TRBV19 and J usage is TRBJ1-2; the match to TRBD1 covers 9 bases. Germline V lookup: CDR1 LNHDA, CDR2 SQIVND (reference sequence). This CDR3 spans 21 amino acids. Trimming removed 6 bases from V and 2 bases from J; junction bases left unmatched: 25. As DNA, the CDR3 is TGTGCCAGTAGCCTCCTGGGGTCACCCGGGACAGGGCGTACTATAAACTATGGCTACACCTTC. This encodes CASSLLGSPGTGRTINYGYTF.

The chain combines TRBV2 with TRBJ2-1, with 12 bases lining up with TRBD2. CDR1 and CDR2 (germline): SNHLY, FYNNEI. The CDR3 sequence is 18 residues long. Germline trimming cut 9 bases from V and 0 bases from J; bases unmatched to any gene: 12. The CDR3 loop reads CARRTSGRPTSSYNEQFF. CDR3 DNA sequence: TGTGCCAGACGCACTAGCGGGAGGCCGACCAGCTCCTACAATGAGCAGTTCTTC.

J is TRBJ1-2 and V is TRBV6-6; D may be TRBD1 (5 bases). The germline V gene encodes CDR1 MNHNY and CDR2 SVGAGI (reference sequence). The CDR3 length is 14 residues. V shed 2 bases and J shed 6 bases, with 13 bases lying between them. This chain's CDR3 is CASSYIVGGNGYTF. For the CDR3, the DNA is TGTGCCAGCAGTTACATTGTTGGGGGTAATGGCTACACCTTC.

This clone came up once. CDR3 amino acids: CASSSLPGTSIYGYTF. The CDR3 bases are TGTGCCAGCAGCTCGCTGCCCGGGACATCAATTTATGGCTACACCTTC. The J gene is TRBJ1-2, the V gene TRBV7-9, with a weak D call TRBD1 (6 bases). CDR3 length: 16 residues. V was clipped by 4 bases and J by 5 bases, with 20 bases between them. Germline V lookup: CDR1 SEHNR, CDR2 FQNEAQ (reference sequence).